These T cell receptor beta chains were read from a single sample in a study of T cell responses to AZD1222 COVID-19 vaccine. Profiled with immunoSEQ multiplex PCR; TCRdb holds only in-frame clones, not every one. The sample holds about 100,000 clones; 87% are singletons and the top ten take roughly 15%. This specimen was peripheral blood, taken on day 0 of AZD1222 vaccination. These receptors were collected from an adult in good health. Each CDR3 is given with its conserved first and last residue. Each record gives: CDR3 DNA, CDR3 protein, J gene, CDR3 length, V gene, D gene, clone size. A D gene is named only where the DNA matches it firmly. Where a row states a size, it is once, few, many or the class of an expanded clone; other rows omit it.

TGTGCTAGTGGTTTGGTACTGGGGATTGGGGAGACCCAGTACTTC	CASGLVLGIGETQYF	TRBJ2-5	15	TRBV12-5	NA	NA
TGTGCCAGCAGCCCCCCGGGGTGGGCGAACACTGAAGCTTTCTTT	CASSPPGWANTEAFF	TRBJ1-1	15	TRBV7-9	NA	NA
TGTGCCAGCAGCTCCCCCTCCGGGGAGCTGTTTTTT	CASSSPSGELFF	TRBJ2-2	12	TRBV7-3	NA	NA
TGTGCCAGCAGTTATCGTCCAGGACAACTCTATGGCTACACCTTC	CASSYRPGQLYGYTF	TRBJ1-2	15	TRBV6-2/TRBV6-3	NA	NA
TGTGCCAGCAGCAACCACCCGAGCGCCACCGGGGAGCTGTTTTTT	CASSNHPSATGELFF	TRBJ2-2	15	TRBV21-1	NA	NA
TGTGCCAGCAGCTTAGGGCCCGCCGGGACAGGGGGCTATGGCTACACCTTC	CASSLGPAGTGGYGYTF	TRBJ1-2	17	TRBV7-8	TRBD1	NA
TGTGCCAGCAGTTCACCCCAGGGAGGCAATCAGCCCCAGCATTTT	CASSSPQGGNQPQHF	TRBJ1-5	15	TRBV28	NA	NA
TGTGCCAGCAGCCAAGGCGAGGGGGCCGGGGAGCTGTTTTTT	CASSQGEGAGELFF	TRBJ2-2	14	TRBV3-1/TRBV3-2	NA	NA
TGTGCCAGCACCTTACTCGGGACAGGGAGTGGCTTTGGCTACACCTTC	CASTLLGTGSGFGYTF	TRBJ1-2	16	TRBV5-4	TRBD1	NA
TGCGCCAGCAGCACACAGGGTACGGACACTGAAGCTTTCTTT	CASSTQGTDTEAFF	TRBJ1-1	14	TRBV5-1	NA	NA
TGTGCCTGCGAAAGGCAGGGGCCCTTTCAGCCCCAGCATTTT	CACERQGPFQPQHF	TRBJ1-5	14	TRBV6-5	NA	once
TGTGCCAGCTCACCCCGACAGGGGCGGGCTTTCTTT	CASSPRQGRAFF	TRBJ1-1	12	TRBV18	TRBD1	NA
TGTGCCGCAGCGCACCGGGACAGGACCCTTCGAGGCTATGGCTACACCTTC	CAAAHRDRTLRGYGYTF	TRBJ1-2	17	TRBV19	TRBD1	NA
TGTGCCATCAGTGGAAGTACCTATCAGCCCCAGCATTTT	CAISGSTYQPQHF	TRBJ1-5	13	TRBV10-3	NA	NA
TGCGCCAGCAGCCAAGGACAGCAACTCTATGGCTACACCTTC	CASSQGQQLYGYTF	TRBJ1-2	14	TRBV4-3	NA	once
TGTGCCAGCAGTGACTATCGGGTGGGGGAAACTGAAGCTTTCTTT	CASSDYRVGETEAFF	TRBJ1-1	15	TRBV5-4	NA	NA
TGTGCCAGCAGCTTGAATAGCCTGAGAGAGGACATTCAGTACTTC	CASSLNSLREDIQYF	TRBJ2-4	15	TRBV7-2	NA	once
TGCGCCAGCAGCCAGGGACAGCAGCTTAGCAATCAGCCCCAGCATTTT	CASSQGQQLSNQPQHF	TRBJ1-5	16	TRBV4-1	TRBD1	NA
TGTGCCAGCAGCCCTCGGCCGGATACAGCCTACGAGCAGTACTTC	CASSPRPDTAYEQYF	TRBJ2-7	15	TRBV9	NA	NA
TGTGCCAGCAGCCCCCTCCTTCTCCAACGGAATTGGTACAATGAGCAGTTCTTC	CASSPLLLQRNWYNEQFF	TRBJ2-1	18	TRBV27	NA	NA
TGTGCCAGTAGTATAACAGGTCTGAGCACAGATACGCAGTATTTT	CASSITGLSTDTQYF	TRBJ2-3	15	TRBV19	NA	NA
TGTGCCACCAGCAGAGTAGGAGGCAGGCTTTGGGATGAGCAGTTCTTC	CATSRVGGRLWDEQFF	TRBJ2-1	16	TRBV15	NA	once
TGTGCCAGCAGCTTAGAAGCAGGGAACACCATATATTTT	CASSLEAGNTIYF	TRBJ1-3	13	TRBV11-2	NA	NA
TGTGCCAGCAGCGCTCAGAGGGCCGAGCAGTACTTC	CASSAQRAEQYF	TRBJ2-7	12	TRBV7-6	NA	NA
TGTGCCAGCAGCTTACAGGGGCGCGGGGAAAAACTGTTTTTT	CASSLQGRGEKLFF	TRBJ1-4	14	TRBV7-9	NA	NA
TGTGCCAGCTCGCGGGGGGCGGGGATGAACACTGAAGCTTTCTTT	CASSRGAGMNTEAFF	TRBJ1-1	15	TRBV18	NA	NA
TGTGCCAGCAGTCCGGACAGGGGCACTGAAGCTTTCTTT	CASSPDRGTEAFF	TRBJ1-1	13	TRBV6-5	TRBD1	NA
TGTGCCAGCAGTTCAATAGGGGCGGGGATCTATGGCTACACCTTC	CASSSIGAGIYGYTF	TRBJ1-2	15	TRBV27	NA	NA
TGTGCCAGCAGCGTCGGGCCGTTCTACGAGCAGTACTTC	CASSVGPFYEQYF	TRBJ2-7	13	TRBV9	NA	NA
TGTGCCAGCAGTGAACAGGCCTCGGGGGGCTACACCTTC	CASSEQASGGYTF	TRBJ1-2	13	TRBV2	NA	NA
TGTGCTTGTCGTACCGGGGTACCCACCGGGGAGCTGTTTTTT	CACRTGVPTGELFF	TRBJ2-2	14	TRBV6-5	NA	NA
TGTGCCAGTAGTTGGGGGACAGGAATAATCTACGAGCAGTACTTC	CASSWGTGIIYEQYF	TRBJ2-7	15	TRBV19	TRBD1	NA